The 2 T cell receptor beta chains below all came from one sample that was sequenced in a study of Ad26.COV2.S vaccination and SARS-CoV-2 variants. Method: immunoSEQ multiplex PCR; TCRdb's copy keeps in-frame clones and lacks some. The sample contains 300,000 to 400,000 clones, 86% of which appear only once. The treatment: around 19 received Ad26.COV2.S at low or high dose, single or two shots; 5 received placebo; per-sample allocation not given. Sampling occurred on day 63 after the first vaccine or placebo injection. The starting material was peripheral blood, obtained in a trial of Ad26.COV2.S vaccine versus placebo. The receptors derive from a person aged 18 to 65 who received the Ad26.COV2.S COVID-19 vaccine or a placebo.

The table lists this clone with a count of one. The DNA of the CDR3 is TGCAGCGCCCCGGGAGAAGGAGGCTACACCTTC. Translating it yields CSAPGEGGYTF. J is TRBJ1-2 and V is TRBV29-1, with D unresolved. Germline V gene lookup returns CDR1 SQVTM and CDR2 ANQGSEA. The germline V and J ends were trimmed by 7 bases and 8 bases, with 14 bases remaining between them. The CDR3 totals 11 residues.

V and J are TRBV6-6 and TRBJ1-1; possibly TRBD1 for D (5 bases). Trimming removed 6 bases from V and 0 bases from J, with 11 bases in between. The germline gives CDR1 MNHNY, CDR2 SVGAGI (reference sequence). The CDR3 is made up of 14 amino acids. This CDR3 is CASRGTGLNTEAFF. The CDR3 bases are TGTGCCAGCAGGGGGACCGGGCTGAACACTGAAGCTTTCTTT.